The 4 T cell receptor beta chains reported below all come from one sample, sequenced in a study of T cell responses to AZD1222 COVID-19 vaccine (dated by TCRdb to about 2021). The time point label corresponds to: baseline before first vaccination. Library generation was performed with the immunoSEQ multiplex PCR assay. Not all clones reach the TCRdb copy of this immuneACCESS table, which keeps in-frame sequences only. Checked studies attribute under half of the gap to unresolved V genes and leave the rest unexplained. The sample data list about 190,000 clones, and roughly 92% of these were observed just once. Of the sample, about 1.2% is held by the ten largest clones. The sequenced sample was peripheral blood, obtained on day 0 of AZD1222 vaccination. The receptor set was obtained from an adult in good health.

This clone has only a few counts. The DNA of the CDR3 is TGTGCCAGCAGTGACCGGGACGTCACAGATACGCAGTATTTT. It yields the protein CASSDRDVTDTQYF. This sequence joins TRBV6-2 or TRBV6-3 and TRBJ2-3; D is perhaps TRBD1 or TRBD2 (5 bases each). CDR3 length: 14 amino acids. V dropped 5 bases and J dropped 2 bases, with 11 bases sitting between them. CDR1 MNHEY and CDR2 SVGEGT come from the germline V gene.

The rearrangement uses TRBV7-9 and TRBJ2-7; TRBD2 agrees at 12 bases. The trim removed 5 bases at V and 3 bases at J, leaving 8 bases unmatched. The CDR3 length is 16 residues. From germline, CDR1 is SEHNR and CDR2 FQNEAQ (reference sequence). CDR3 sequence reads: CASSPRLAGDLYEQYF. The CDR3 bases are TGTGCCAGCAGCCCCAGACTAGCGGGGGACCTCTACGAGCAGTACTTC.

The chain uses TRBV2 and TRBJ2-3; 7 nucleotides line up with TRBD2. The CDR3 is made up of 17 amino acids. With 6 bases clipped from V and 0 bases from J, the junction kept 12 bases outside the gene matches. Germline V lookup: CDR1 SNHLY, CDR2 FYNNEI. The CDR3 DNA reads as TGTGCCAGCAGGGGGATTAATAGCGGGTTTAGCACAGATACGCAGTATTTT. It is translated as CASRGINSGFSTDTQYF.

The chain carries TRBV18 and TRBJ1-6; 8 positions agree with TRBD1. V trimming: 2 bases; J trimming: 6 bases; junction bases outside the gene matches: 9. The CDR3 consists of 17 residues. Germline CDR1 is KGHSH and CDR2 is LQKENI. The CDR3 nucleotides are TGTGCCAGCTCACCATCCACAGGGGGTAGAGGTAATTCACCCCTCCACTTT. It encodes CASSPSTGGRGNSPLHF. Full variable domain (outside the CDR3, taken from reference TRBV18 and TRBJ1-6): NAGVMQNPRHLVRRRGQEARLRCSPMKGHSHVYWYRQLPEEGLKFMVYLQKENIIDESGMPKERFSAEFPKEGPSILRIQQVVRGDSAAYFCASSPSTGGRGNSPLHFGNGTRLTVT.